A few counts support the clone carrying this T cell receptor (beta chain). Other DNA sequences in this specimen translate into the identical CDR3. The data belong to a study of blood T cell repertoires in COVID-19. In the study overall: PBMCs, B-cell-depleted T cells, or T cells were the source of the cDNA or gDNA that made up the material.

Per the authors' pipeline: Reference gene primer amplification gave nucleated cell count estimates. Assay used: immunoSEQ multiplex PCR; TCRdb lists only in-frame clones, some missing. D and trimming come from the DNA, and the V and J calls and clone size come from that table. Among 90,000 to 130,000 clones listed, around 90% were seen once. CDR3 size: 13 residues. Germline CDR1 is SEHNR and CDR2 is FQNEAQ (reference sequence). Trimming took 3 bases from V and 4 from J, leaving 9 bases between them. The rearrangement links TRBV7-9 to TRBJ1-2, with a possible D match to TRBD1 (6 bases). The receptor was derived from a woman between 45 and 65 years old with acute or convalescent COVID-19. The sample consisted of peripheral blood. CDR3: CASSFGGLYGYTF. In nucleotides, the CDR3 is TGTGCCAGCAGCTTCGGGGGGCTCTATGGCTACACCTTC.